This is a list of T cell receptor beta chains from one sample in a study of T-cell memory formation after mild COVID-19. MiXCR, applied by TCRdb to the 5' RACE reads, yields one record per CDR3 protein. Altogether 410,000 or so distinct CDR3 sequences are present, about a quarter being singletons, with the ten largest covering less than 15%. The specimen was PBMCs or a T cell subset sorted from them (not recorded which). These receptors were taken from an adult woman who had mild COVID-19 (a few samples of this study predate the infection). Cell type and time point are not known. Both conserved end residues are part of each CDR3. Fields, in order: J gene, clone size, V gene, D gene, CDR3 protein, CDR3 DNA. D genes are given only for firm matches. Some rows mark clone size as missing; the rest say once, few, many or name a class of expanded clone.

TRBJ2-5,few,TRBV5-5,-,CASSLRIALETQYF,TGTGCCAGCAGCTTGAGAATAGCGCTAGAGACCCAGTACTTC
TRBJ2-3,-,TRBV6-4,-,CASSRSGFGTDTQYF,TGTGCCAGCAGTCGTAGCGGCTTCGGCACAGATACGCAGTATTTT
TRBJ2-1,few,TRBV18,-,CASSPPIWGQTHNEQFF,TGTGCCAGCTCACCACCGATATGGGGTCAGACTCACAATGAGCAGTTCTTC
TRBJ2-7,-,TRBV12-3/TRBV12-4,TRBD2,CASSSGLAGGPLSGQYF,TGTGCCAGCAGTTCGGGACTAGCGGGAGGGCCTTTGTCGGGGCAGTACTTC
TRBJ2-1,many,TRBV7-6,-,CASSSRPGLNSYNEQFF,TGTGCCAGCAGCTCCCGGCCGGGACTCAACTCCTACAATGAGCAGTTCTTC
TRBJ2-7,many,TRBV20-1,TRBD2,CSARETSDYEQYF,TGCAGTGCTAGGGAGACTAGCGACTACGAGCAGTACTTC
TRBJ1-5,-,TRBV4-1,-,CASSQESTSNQPQHF,TGCGCCAGCAGCCAAGAGTCAACGAGCAATCAGCCCCAGCATTTT
TRBJ1-2,-,TRBV6-2/TRBV6-3,TRBD1,CASTLDRNYGYTF,TGTGCCAGCACCCTGGACAGGAACTATGGCTACACCTTC
TRBJ2-3,few,TRBV7-2,-,CASSLAPWEAAGPSDTQYF,TGTGCCAGCAGCTTAGCCCCCTGGGAAGCGGCGGGACCCTCAGATACGCAGTATTTT
TRBJ2-3,-,TRBV7-2,-,CASSISGPPGTDTQYF,TGTGCCAGCAGCATCTCGGGACCCCCCGGGACAGATACGCAGTATTTT
TRBJ2-2,-,TRBV7-6,-,CASRARAAGELFF,TGTGCCAGCAGAGCCAGGGCGGCCGGGGAGCTGTTTTTT
TRBJ1-5,-,TRBV30,TRBD1,CAWSAGDRVEGNQPQHF,TGTGCCTGGAGTGCCGGGGACAGGGTTGAGGGTAATCAGCCCCAGCATTTT
TRBJ2-1,many,TRBV12-3/TRBV12-4,TRBD2,CASSLGLASYNEQFF,TGTGCCAGCAGCCTGGGACTAGCGTCCTACAATGAGCAGTTCTTC
TRBJ1-1,-,TRBV18,-,CASSPGSMNTEAFF,TGTGCCAGCTCACCAGGGTCGATGAACACTGAAGCTTTCTTT
TRBJ1-1,few,TRBV12-3/TRBV12-4,-,CASSLRVGTEAFF,TGTGCCAGCAGTTTAAGGGTGGGCACTGAAGCTTTCTTT
TRBJ1-2,-,TRBV11-3,-,CASSLDQSGYTF,TGTGCCAGCAGCTTAGACCAGTCTGGCTACACCTTC
TRBJ1-2,-,TRBV12-3/TRBV12-4,TRBD1,CASKTGTGSNYGYTF,TGTGCCAGCAAAACCGGGACAGGGAGTAACTATGGCTACACCTTC
TRBJ1-1,few,TRBV4-1,-,CASGAEGGLNTEAFF,TGCGCCAGCGGCGCGGAGGGGGGCCTGAACACTGAAGCTTTCTTT
TRBJ1-2,-,TRBV4-1,-,CASSLRNRGLNPNYGYTF,TGCGCCAGCAGCCTTAGGAACCGGGGCCTCAATCCTAACTATGGCTACACCTTC
TRBJ2-1,few,TRBV12-3/TRBV12-4,-,CASRHSWGTSGIDEQFF,TGTGCCAGCAGACACAGCTGGGGGACCTCGGGTATAGATGAGCAGTTCTTC
TRBJ2-5,few,TRBV11-2,-,CASSWEAGETQYF,TGTGCCAGCAGCTGGGAGGCAGGGGAGACCCAGTACTTC
TRBJ2-1,-,TRBV20-1,TRBD2,CSAPVAGLNEQFF,TGCAGTGCCCCGGTAGCGGGATTGAATGAGCAGTTCTTC
TRBJ2-7,few,TRBV27,-,CASSLRGYDYEQYF,TGTGCCAGCAGCCTCCGGGGATACGACTACGAGCAGTACTTC
TRBJ1-5,-,TRBV20-1,TRBD1,CSATVTGKTRYQPQHF,TGCAGTGCTACGGTGACAGGGAAAACCCGGTATCAGCCCCAGCATTTT
TRBJ2-1,-,TRBV24-1,TRBD2,CATSDPGLAGRNEQFF,TGTGCCACCAGTGACCCCGGACTAGCGGGACGGAATGAGCAGTTCTTC
TRBJ2-5,-,TRBV15,-,CATSPRVRTAQETQYF,TGTGCCACCAGCCCCCGGGTGCGGACAGCACAAGAGACCCAGTACTTC
TRBJ2-5,few,TRBV9,-,CASSVGQITGGGKETQYF,TGTGCCAGCAGCGTAGGCCAAATAACAGGTGGGGGCAAGGAGACCCAGTACTTC
TRBJ2-3,few,TRBV11-2,TRBD2,CASTSGTSGLDTQYF,TGTGCCAGCACCTCCGGGACTAGCGGACTAGATACGCAGTATTTT
TRBJ1-6,-,TRBV9,-,CASSVDRDSYNSPLHF,TGTGCCAGCAGCGTAGACAGGGACTCCTATAATTCACCCCTCCACTTT
TRBJ1-2,few,TRBV24-1,-,CATSDRRSGGYTF,TGTGCCACCAGTGATCGGAGGTCTGGCGGCTACACCTTC
TRBJ2-2,-,TRBV24-1,TRBD1,CATSDKGTGAHLNTGELFF,TGTGCCACCAGTGACAAAGGGACAGGGGCACATCTGAACACCGGGGAGCTGTTTTTT
TRBJ2-7,few,TRBV6-5,-,CASSYRLGGSYEQYF,TGTGCCAGCAGTTACCGGCTAGGGGGCTCCTACGAGCAGTACTTC
TRBJ2-2,few,TRBV12-3/TRBV12-4,TRBD2,CASSVGSTSSNTGELFF,TGTGCCAGCAGTGTGGGCTCGACTAGCTCGAACACCGGGGAGCTGTTTTTT
TRBJ1-5,once,TRBV12-3/TRBV12-4,-,CASKLVRVVSNQPQHF,TGTGCCAGCAAATTAGTCCGGGTGGTTAGCAATCAGCCCCAGCATTTT
TRBJ1-2,-,TRBV5-1,-,CASRPGTRGYTF,TGCGCCAGCCGTCCCGGGACGCGTGGCTACACCTTC
TRBJ2-1,-,TRBV3-1,TRBD2,CASSYRLAEPDEQFF,TGTGCCAGCAGCTATCGACTAGCGGAGCCCGATGAGCAGTTCTTC
TRBJ2-7,few,TRBV24-1,TRBD1,CATSEGTGYYEQYF,TGTGCCACCAGTGAGGGGACAGGGTACTACGAGCAGTACTTC
TRBJ2-4,many,TRBV3-2,-,CASSQDPTELPKNIQYF,TGTGCCAGCAGCCAAGATCCGACAGAGCTCCCCAAAAACATTCAGTACTTC
TRBJ2-5,few,TRBV12-3/TRBV12-4,TRBD2,CASSFAGGPETQYF,TGTGCCAGCAGTTTTGCGGGGGGGCCGGAGACCCAGTACTTC
TRBJ2-6,few,TRBV9,-,CASSSYSGANVLTF,TGTGCCAGCAGCTCCTACTCTGGGGCCAACGTCCTGACTTTC
TRBJ2-7,-,TRBV12-3/TRBV12-4,-,CASSQGPRAYEQYF,TGTGCCAGCAGTCAGGGACCGCGGGCCTACGAGCAGTACTTC
TRBJ2-7,-,TRBV6-5,-,CASSYARGSSYEQYF,TGTGCCAGCAGTTACGCCCGGGGGAGCTCCTACGAGCAGTACTTC
TRBJ2-1,-,TRBV3-1,-,CASRQNPGLTRYNEQFF,TGTGCCAGCAGGCAGAACCCGGGACTGACGCGTTACAATGAGCAGTTCTTC
TRBJ1-4,-,TRBV6-6,-,CASIGQGPEKLFF,TGTGCCAGCATTGGGCAGGGGCCCGAAAAACTGTTTTTT
TRBJ1-2,-,TRBV12-3/TRBV12-4,-,CASSPDSVYGYTF,TGTGCCAGCAGTCCCGACAGCGTCTATGGCTACACCTTC
TRBJ2-5,many,TRBV20-1,TRBD2,CSARFGSSAGQETQYF,TGCAGTGCTAGATTTGGTTCGTCAGCGGGACAAGAGACCCAGTACTTC
TRBJ2-6,-,TRBV20-1,-,CSARLAGANVLTF,TGCAGTGCTAGACTCGCTGGGGCCAACGTCCTGACTTTC
TRBJ1-2,few,TRBV5-1,TRBD1,CASSQGVGGYTF,TGCGCCAGCAGCCAGGGGGTCGGGGGCTACACCTTC
TRBJ2-2,-,TRBV6-1,-,CASSIPGNTGELFF,TGTGCCAGCAGTATCCCAGGGAACACCGGGGAGCTGTTTTTT
TRBJ2-3,-,TRBV20-1,-,CSARDFLDTQYF,TGCAGTGCTAGAGATTTCCTAGATACGCAGTATTTT
TRBJ2-5,-,TRBV6-1,-,CASSDSGWKQTQYF,TGTGCCAGCAGTGATAGTGGGTGGAAGCAGACCCAGTACTTC
TRBJ1-5,-,TRBV24-1,-,CATSDTGTGKHEPQHF,TGTGCCACCAGTGATACCGGGACGGGGAAGCATGAGCCCCAGCATTTT
TRBJ2-5,-,TRBV7-6,-,CASSKILGETQYF,TGTGCCAGCAGCAAAATCCTCGGGGAGACCCAGTACTTC
TRBJ2-3,-,TRBV6-5,TRBD2,CASSSGLAGGRADTQYF,TGTGCCAGCAGTTCCGGACTAGCGGGGGGAAGGGCAGATACGCAGTATTTT